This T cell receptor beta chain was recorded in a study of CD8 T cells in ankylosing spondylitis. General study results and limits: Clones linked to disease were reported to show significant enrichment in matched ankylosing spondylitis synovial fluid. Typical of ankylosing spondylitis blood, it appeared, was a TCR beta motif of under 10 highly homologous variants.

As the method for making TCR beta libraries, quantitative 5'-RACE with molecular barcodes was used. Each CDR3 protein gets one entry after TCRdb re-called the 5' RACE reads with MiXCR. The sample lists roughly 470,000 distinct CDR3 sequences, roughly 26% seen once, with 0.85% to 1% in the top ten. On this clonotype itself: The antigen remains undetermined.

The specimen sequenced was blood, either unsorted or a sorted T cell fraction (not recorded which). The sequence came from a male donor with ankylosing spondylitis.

The CDR3 bases are TGTGCCAGCAGTGAATATCCCCAAGAGACCCAGTACTTC. Translating it yields CASSEYPQETQYF. The rearrangement uses TRBV25-1 and TRBJ2-5; no firm D call. CDR1 is MGHDK, CDR2 SYGVNS, per germline. V lost 0 bases and J 1 base, leaving 3 bases between the germline ends. CDR3 size: 13 residues.